The entry below gives a single T cell receptor beta chain sequence along with its context. Its antigen is still unknown. No base quality information exists; no much larger clone differs at one position. The immunoSEQ Assay, a bias-controlled multiplex PCR, was used to amplify TCRbeta CDR3 regions from genomic DNA. The original methods were these. Nucleated cell counts per sample were estimated from amplification of reference gene primers within the assay. To quantify the absolute abundance of each unique TCRbeta CDR3 rearrangement, sequence reads were collapsed and filtered. For each sample, productive Simpson clonality was calculated as the square root of Simpson's diversity index across productive rearrangements. The table was pulled from immuneACCESS by TCRdb, which kept in-frame rearrangements only. Such tables lose some clones; where checked, under half of the loss comes from unresolved V genes, and the rest has no known cause. V and J calls and clone size are given by that table; D and trimming were obtained from the DNA. The sample table records over 250,000 clones; 80% to 90% of these occur just once. The leading ten clones occupy approximately 4.3% of the sample.

Participants in the prospective study were enrolled through a virtual design, were aged roughly 18 to 100 years, and lived in approximately 24 United States geographic areas. Cohort assignment in the prospective study relied on participant-reported clinical history from a screening survey and a study questionnaire. Mobile phlebotomists in the prospective study collected whole blood, serum and a nasopharyngeal or oropharyngeal swab from every participant. Prospective study participants could optionally give additional blood draws and questionnaires over an approximately 2-month period. Blood samples from the prospective study were shipped frozen or at room temperature prior to DNA extraction. These data originate in a study of blood T cell repertoires in COVID-19 (dated by TCRdb to about 2020). Regarding the research as a whole: Samples from collaborators originated in the United States, Italy and Spain and spanned both the acute and convalescent phases of COVID-19. The prospective study material was composed of cDNA or gDNA derived from T cells, B-cell-depleted T cells, or PBMCs. Subjects who had been exposed to COVID-19, were actively infected with it, or had recovered from it provided the deeply sampled blood TCRbeta repertoires that made up the dataset. The repertoires were released in a freely available public database intended as a resource for research on the immune response to SARS-CoV-2. The samples were drawn from two sources: the first 160 participants of the ongoing ImmuneRACE study, and some 1,300 subjects contributed by 6 global collaborators. Sample metadata almost always included a de-identified subject ID, COVID-19 status, age in years and sex. Where available, HLA class I and class II types were taken from metadata supplied by the sample provider and were not determined by assay-based typing. General study outcomes and caveats: The amount of clinical and demographic metadata varied by source and participant and was provided uncurated.

The sequenced material came from PBMCs or T cells enriched from blood (not recorded which). This sequence originates from a man aged 25-45 years with acute COVID-19.

The encoded CDR3 is CASRQTGVGELFF. The DNA sequence is as follows: TGTGCCAGCAGGCAGACAGGGGTCGGGGAGCTGTTTTTT. The receptor chain draws on TRBV6-5 and TRBJ2-2, with 8 middle bases fitting TRBD1. Taken from cysteine to phenylalanine, the CDR3 has 13 residues. Only CDR3 DNA is held: 39 bases, read in frame from base 1. CDR1 and CDR2 (MNHEY, SVGAGI) derive from the germline V gene. V is pruned by 6 bases and J by 7 bases, leaving 4 bases of the junction without a gene match.